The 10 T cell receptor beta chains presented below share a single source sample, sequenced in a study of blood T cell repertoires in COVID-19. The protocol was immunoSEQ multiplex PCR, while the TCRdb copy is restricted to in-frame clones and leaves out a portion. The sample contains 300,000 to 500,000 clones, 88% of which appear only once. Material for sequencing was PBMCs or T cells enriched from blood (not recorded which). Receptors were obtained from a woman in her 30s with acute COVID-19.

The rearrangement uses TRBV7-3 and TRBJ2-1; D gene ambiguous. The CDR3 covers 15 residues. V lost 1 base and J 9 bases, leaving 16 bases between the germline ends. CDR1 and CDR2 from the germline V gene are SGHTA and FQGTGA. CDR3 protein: CASSLMGPQSSEQFF. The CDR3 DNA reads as TGTGCCAGCAGCTTAATGGGCCCCCAGTCAAGTGAGCAGTTCTTC.

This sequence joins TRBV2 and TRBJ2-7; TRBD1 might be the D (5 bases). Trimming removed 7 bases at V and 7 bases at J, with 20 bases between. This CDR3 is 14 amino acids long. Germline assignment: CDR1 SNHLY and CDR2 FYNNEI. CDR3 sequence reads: CASNLPRQIPEQYF. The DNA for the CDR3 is TGTGCCAGCAACCTGCCGCGACAGATTCCTGAGCAGTACTTC.

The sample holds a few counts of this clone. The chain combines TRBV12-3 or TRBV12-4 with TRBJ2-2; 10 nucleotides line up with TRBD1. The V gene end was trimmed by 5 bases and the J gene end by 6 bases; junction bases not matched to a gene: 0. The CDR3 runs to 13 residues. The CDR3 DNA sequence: TGTGCCAGCAGTGGGACAGGGGCCGGGGAGCTGTTTTTT. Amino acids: CASSGTGAGELFF.

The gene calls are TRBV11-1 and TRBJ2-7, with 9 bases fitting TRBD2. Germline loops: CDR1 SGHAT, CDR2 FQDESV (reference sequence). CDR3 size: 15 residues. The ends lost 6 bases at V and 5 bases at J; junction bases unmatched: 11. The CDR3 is CASSPSPSGANEQYF. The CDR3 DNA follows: TGTGCCAGCAGTCCTTCCCCTAGCGGGGCCAACGAGCAGTACTTC.

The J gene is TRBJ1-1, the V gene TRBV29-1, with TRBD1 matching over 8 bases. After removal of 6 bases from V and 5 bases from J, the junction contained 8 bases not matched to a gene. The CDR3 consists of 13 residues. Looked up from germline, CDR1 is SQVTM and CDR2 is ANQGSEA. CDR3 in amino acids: CSVTGTGLTEAFF. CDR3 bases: TGCAGCGTCACCGGGACAGGCCTGACTGAAGCTTTCTTT.

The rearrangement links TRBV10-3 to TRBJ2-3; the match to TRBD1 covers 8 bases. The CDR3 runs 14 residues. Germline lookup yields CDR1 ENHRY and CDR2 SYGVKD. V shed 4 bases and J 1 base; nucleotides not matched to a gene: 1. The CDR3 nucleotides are TGTGCCATCAGTGCGGACAGGGGCACAGATACGCAGTATTTT. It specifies CAISADRGTDTQYF.

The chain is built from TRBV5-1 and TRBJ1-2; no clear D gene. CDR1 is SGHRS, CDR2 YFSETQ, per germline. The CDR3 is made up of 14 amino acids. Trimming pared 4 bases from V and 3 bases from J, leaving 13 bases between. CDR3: CASSIHTNHYGYTF. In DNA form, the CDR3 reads TGCGCCAGCAGCATCCACACTAACCACTATGGCTACACCTTC. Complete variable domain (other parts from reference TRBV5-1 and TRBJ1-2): KAGVTQTPRYLIKTRGQQVTLSCSPISGHRSVSWYQQTPGQGLQFLFEYFSETQRNKGNFPGRFSGRQFSNSRSEMNVSTLELGDSALYLCASSIHTNHYGYTFGSGTRLTVV.

Here the CDR3 DNA reads TGTGCCAGCAGTGACACCTCACCGGGACAGGGGTCCGTCCGCCTCCACTTT. It is translated as CASSDTSPGQGSVRLHF. This chain connects TRBV27 to TRBJ1-6, with 10 bases identical to TRBD1. Germline V gene data show CDR1 as MNHEY and CDR2 as SMNVEV (reference sequence). The CDR3 is 17 amino acids. The ends lost 5 bases at V and 15 bases at J; junction bases unmatched: 19.

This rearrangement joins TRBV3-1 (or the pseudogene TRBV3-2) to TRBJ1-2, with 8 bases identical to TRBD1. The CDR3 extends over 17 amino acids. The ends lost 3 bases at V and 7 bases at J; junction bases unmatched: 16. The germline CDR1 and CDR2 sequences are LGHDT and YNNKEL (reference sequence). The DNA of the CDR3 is TGTGCCAGCAGCCAGTCTACCCCTGGACAGGGCGGGTTTGGCTACACCTTC. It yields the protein CASSQSTPGQGGFGYTF.

The CDR3 bases are TGTGCCAGCAGCTCAACGGTGAACACCATATATTTT. This sequence encodes CASSSTVNTIYF. The chain carries TRBV12-3 or TRBV12-4 and TRBJ1-3, with D hard to call. This CDR3 comprises 12 residues. V was trimmed by 6 bases and J by 7 bases, leaving 10 bases between them.